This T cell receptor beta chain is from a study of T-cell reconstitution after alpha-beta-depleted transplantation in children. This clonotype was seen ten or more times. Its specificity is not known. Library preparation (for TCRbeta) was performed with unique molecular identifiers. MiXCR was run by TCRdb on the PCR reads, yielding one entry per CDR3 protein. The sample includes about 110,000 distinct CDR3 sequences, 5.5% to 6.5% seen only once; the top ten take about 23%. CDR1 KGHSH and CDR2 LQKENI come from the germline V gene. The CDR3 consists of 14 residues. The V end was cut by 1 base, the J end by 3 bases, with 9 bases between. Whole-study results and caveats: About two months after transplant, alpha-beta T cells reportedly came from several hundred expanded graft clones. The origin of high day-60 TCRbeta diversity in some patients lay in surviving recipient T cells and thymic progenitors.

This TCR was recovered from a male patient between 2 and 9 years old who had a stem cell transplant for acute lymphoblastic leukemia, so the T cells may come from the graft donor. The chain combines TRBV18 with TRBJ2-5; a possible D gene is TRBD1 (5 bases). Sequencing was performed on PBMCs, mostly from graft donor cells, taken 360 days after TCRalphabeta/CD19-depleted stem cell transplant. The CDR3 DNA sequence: TGTGCCAGCTCACCACGTACAGGAAAAGAGACCCAGTACTTC. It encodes CASSPRTGKETQYF.